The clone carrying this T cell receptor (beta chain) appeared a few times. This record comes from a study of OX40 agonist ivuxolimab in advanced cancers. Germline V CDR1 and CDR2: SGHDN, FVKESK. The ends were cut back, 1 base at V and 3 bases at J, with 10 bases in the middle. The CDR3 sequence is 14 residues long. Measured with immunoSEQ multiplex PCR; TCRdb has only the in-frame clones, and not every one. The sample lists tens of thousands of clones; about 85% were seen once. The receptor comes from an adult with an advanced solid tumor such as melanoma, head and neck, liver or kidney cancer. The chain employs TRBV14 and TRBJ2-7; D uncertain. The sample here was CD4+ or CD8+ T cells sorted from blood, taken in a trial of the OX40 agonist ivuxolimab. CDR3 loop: CASSQVVGYYEQYF. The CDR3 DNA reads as TGTGCCAGCAGCCAAGTGGTGGGATACTACGAGCAGTACTTC.